This is a list of T cell receptor beta chains from one sample in a study of cytomegalovirus exposure and HLA in healthy donors. The repertoire was sequenced with immunoSEQ multiplex PCR; TCRdb's copy has only in-frame clones and lacks some. This table holds about 130,000 clones, about 15% found once. Sequencing was done on a sample of PBMCs. These receptors were obtained from a female donor in good health and CMV-seropositive. CDR3s include the opening cysteine and the closing phenylalanine or tryptophan. D genes are given only for firm matches. Clone size is given for some rows only: seen once, a few or many times, or a class if the clone is expanded.

d_gene: NA
j_gene: TRBJ2-5
v_gene: TRBV28
abundance: NA
CDR3nt: TGTGCCAGCACGGGTTACCAAGAGACCCAGTACTTC
CDR3aa: CASTGYQETQYF

d_gene: NA
j_gene: TRBJ2-2
v_gene: TRBV5-6
abundance: few
CDR3nt: TGTGCCAGTAACCGAACGACAGAGAACACCGGGGAGCTGTTTTTT
CDR3aa: CASNRTTENTGELFF

d_gene: NA
j_gene: TRBJ2-7
v_gene: TRBV2
abundance: few
CDR3nt: TGTGCCAGCAGTGAAGACTTTCCCCCCTACGAGCAGTACTTC
CDR3aa: CASSEDFPPYEQYF

d_gene: TRBD2
j_gene: TRBJ2-5
v_gene: TRBV7-9
abundance: few
CDR3nt: TGTGCCAGCAGCTTATCGGGGGGGGAGACCCAGTACTTC
CDR3aa: CASSLSGGETQYF

d_gene: NA
j_gene: TRBJ2-2
v_gene: TRBV2
abundance: few
CDR3nt: TGTGCCAGCAGTGAACTGGGGGCCTCGAACACCGGGGAGCTGTTTTTT
CDR3aa: CASSELGASNTGELFF

d_gene: TRBD2
j_gene: TRBJ2-5
v_gene: TRBV5-1
abundance: NA
CDR3nt: TGCGCCAGCAGCTTGGGTACTGGGACTAGCAGCCAAGAGACCCAGTACTTC
CDR3aa: CASSLGTGTSSQETQYF

d_gene: NA
j_gene: TRBJ1-1
v_gene: TRBV9
abundance: few
CDR3nt: TGTGCCAGCAGCGTTACAGGGACGAACACTGAAGCTTTCTTT
CDR3aa: CASSVTGTNTEAFF

d_gene: TRBD1
j_gene: TRBJ2-7
v_gene: TRBV4-3
abundance: NA
CDR3nt: TGCGCCAGCAGCCACGGCAGGGGGCTTGACGAGCAGTACTTC
CDR3aa: CASSHGRGLDEQYF

d_gene: NA
j_gene: TRBJ1-1
v_gene: TRBV13
abundance: NA
CDR3nt: TGTGCCAGCACAGACCCAGGACAGCCCTGGAAAGCTTTCTTT
CDR3aa: CASTDPGQPWKAFF

d_gene: NA
j_gene: TRBJ1-4
v_gene: TRBV5-1
abundance: NA
CDR3nt: TGCGCCAGCAGCTTGATGTCTCCGAATGAAAAACTGTTTTTT
CDR3aa: CASSLMSPNEKLFF

d_gene: NA
j_gene: TRBJ2-1
v_gene: TRBV5-6
abundance: few
CDR3nt: TGTGCCAGCAGCTATACAGGGAAGCAGTACAATGAGCAGTTCTTC
CDR3aa: CASSYTGKQYNEQFF

d_gene: NA
j_gene: TRBJ2-7
v_gene: TRBV7-9
abundance: NA
CDR3nt: TGTGCCAGCAGCTTCTCGACCAGGGTGACCTACGAGCAGTACTTC
CDR3aa: CASSFSTRVTYEQYF

d_gene: NA
j_gene: TRBJ2-3
v_gene: TRBV30
abundance: few
CDR3nt: TGTGCCTGGAGTGAAGGAGGGGCGGCAGATACGCAGTATTTT
CDR3aa: CAWSEGGAADTQYF

d_gene: TRBD2
j_gene: TRBJ2-1
v_gene: TRBV9
abundance: few
CDR3nt: TGTGCCAGCAGCGAACTAGCGAGAATGTCCTACAATGAGCAGTTCTTC
CDR3aa: CASSELARMSYNEQFF

d_gene: TRBD1
j_gene: TRBJ1-2
v_gene: TRBV5-4
abundance: few
CDR3nt: TGTGCCAGCAGCTGGGGGGACAGGGGAGGCCTGTCCTACACCTTC
CDR3aa: CASSWGDRGGLSYTF

d_gene: NA
j_gene: TRBJ2-7
v_gene: TRBV1
abundance: NA
CDR3nt: TGCACCAGCAGCCAAGTGGGAGGGAGTCTCCACGAGCAGTACTTC
CDR3aa: CTSSQVGGSLHEQYF

d_gene: TRBD2
j_gene: TRBJ2-1
v_gene: TRBV7-2
abundance: few
CDR3nt: TGTGCCAGCAGCTCCGGACTAGCGATCAATGAGCAGTTCTTC
CDR3aa: CASSSGLAINEQFF

d_gene: TRBD2
j_gene: TRBJ2-7
v_gene: TRBV27
abundance: few
CDR3nt: TGTGCCAGCAGTCCCGGGACTAACCCCGCCAACGAGCAGTACTTC
CDR3aa: CASSPGTNPANEQYF

d_gene: NA
j_gene: TRBJ1-5
v_gene: TRBV2
abundance: NA
CDR3nt: TGTGCCAGCAGTGAAGGTGGGCCCCAGCCCCAGCATTTT
CDR3aa: CASSEGGPQPQHF

d_gene: TRBD2
j_gene: TRBJ2-7
v_gene: TRBV4-1
abundance: NA
CDR3nt: TGCGCCAGCAGCCAAGTGCGGGAGTCCTACGAGCAGTACTTC
CDR3aa: CASSQVRESYEQYF

d_gene: NA
j_gene: TRBJ1-1
v_gene: TRBV19
abundance: few
CDR3nt: TGTGCCAGTAGCGTAACGGCGGTCTATTTCAACACTGAAGCTTTCTTT
CDR3aa: CASSVTAVYFNTEAFF

d_gene: TRBD2
j_gene: TRBJ2-1
v_gene: TRBV7-2
abundance: NA
CDR3nt: TGTGCCAGCAGTAAAGGAGGACTAGGTTATAATGAGCAGTTCTTC
CDR3aa: CASSKGGLGYNEQFF

d_gene: TRBD1
j_gene: TRBJ1-2
v_gene: TRBV6-1
abundance: few
CDR3nt: TGTGCCAGCAGTGAACCACCGGACAGGGCCGTTGGGGGCTACACCTTC
CDR3aa: CASSEPPDRAVGGYTF

d_gene: TRBD1
j_gene: TRBJ1-2
v_gene: TRBV5-1
abundance: few
CDR3nt: TGCGCCAGCAGCTTGGGTTTCACAGGGGCGTATGGCTACACCTTC
CDR3aa: CASSLGFTGAYGYTF

d_gene: NA
j_gene: TRBJ2-5
v_gene: TRBV2
abundance: few
CDR3nt: TGTGCCAGCAGTGAGCAGGGGGGTCCGGAGACCCAGTACTTC
CDR3aa: CASSEQGGPETQYF

d_gene: NA
j_gene: TRBJ1-1
v_gene: TRBV28
abundance: few
CDR3nt: TGTGCCAGCAGTTCCCCCGGCCAGGGGACTGAAGCTTTCTTT
CDR3aa: CASSSPGQGTEAFF

d_gene: NA
j_gene: TRBJ2-7
v_gene: TRBV7-2
abundance: once
CDR3nt: TGTGCCAGCAGCCTTGAGACCCTCAGGCCGTACGAGCAGTACTTC
CDR3aa: CASSLETLRPYEQYF

d_gene: TRBD1
j_gene: TRBJ1-1
v_gene: TRBV27
abundance: few
CDR3nt: TGTGCCAGCAGTCGCGGACAGGGCGACGAAGCTTTCTTT
CDR3aa: CASSRGQGDEAFF

d_gene: TRBD2
j_gene: TRBJ2-3
v_gene: TRBV13
abundance: few
CDR3nt: TGTGCCAGCAGCTTACCTAGCGGGAGAGGGTATACGCAGTATTTT
CDR3aa: CASSLPSGRGYTQYF

d_gene: NA
j_gene: TRBJ1-1
v_gene: TRBV4-1
abundance: NA
CDR3nt: TGCGCCAGCAGCCAAGACGGGTGGGTTGAAGCTTTCTTT
CDR3aa: CASSQDGWVEAFF

d_gene: NA
j_gene: TRBJ2-3
v_gene: TRBV4-1
abundance: once
CDR3nt: TGCGCCAGCAGCCAAGATCTCGCCCGGGACACAGATACGCAGTATTTT
CDR3aa: CASSQDLARDTDTQYF

d_gene: NA
j_gene: TRBJ1-3
v_gene: TRBV7-8
abundance: NA
CDR3nt: TGTGCCAGCAGCTTAGGGGGAGGCTCCGCCATATATTTT
CDR3aa: CASSLGGGSAIYF

d_gene: NA
j_gene: TRBJ2-5
v_gene: TRBV7-7
abundance: few
CDR3nt: TGTGCCAGCAGTGTAATGGTAGCCGAAGAGACCCAGTACTTC
CDR3aa: CASSVMVAEETQYF

d_gene: NA
j_gene: TRBJ1-1
v_gene: TRBV11-2
abundance: NA
CDR3nt: TGTGCCAGCAGCTTAGCTCGGGGTAACACTGAAGCTTTCTTT
CDR3aa: CASSLARGNTEAFF

d_gene: NA
j_gene: TRBJ2-5
v_gene: TRBV10-3
abundance: few
CDR3nt: TGTGCCATCAGTGAGGGCGGCGAGACCCAGTACTTC
CDR3aa: CAISEGGETQYF

d_gene: NA
j_gene: TRBJ1-4
v_gene: TRBV28
abundance: NA
CDR3nt: TGTGCCACCGTTACAGGGAACCTGGGTGAAAAACTGTTTTTT
CDR3aa: CATVTGNLGEKLFF

d_gene: TRBD1
j_gene: TRBJ2-3
v_gene: TRBV7-9
abundance: NA
CDR3nt: TGTGCCAGCAGCACGGACAGGGGGGTCTCTAGCACAGATACGCAGTATTTT
CDR3aa: CASSTDRGVSSTDTQYF

d_gene: NA
j_gene: TRBJ2-1
v_gene: TRBV6-4
abundance: NA
CDR3nt: TGTGCCAGCAGTGCCACAGGACACCCTTCACAGGGTGAGCAGTTCTTC
CDR3aa: CASSATGHPSQGEQFF

d_gene: TRBD2
j_gene: TRBJ2-2
v_gene: TRBV23-1
abundance: few
CDR3nt: TGCGCCAGCAGCCAACAGGTGATGTGGCTAGCGGGTAACACCGGGGAGCTGTTTTTT
CDR3aa: CASSQQVMWLAGNTGELFF

d_gene: NA
j_gene: TRBJ1-5
v_gene: TRBV6-1
abundance: NA
CDR3nt: TGTGCCAGCAGTCAGACAGGTGGCAATCAGCCCCAGCATTTT
CDR3aa: CASSQTGGNQPQHF

d_gene: NA
j_gene: TRBJ1-6
v_gene: TRBV28
abundance: NA
CDR3nt: TGTACCAGCAGTTTTAGGGGGACGGTTGATAATTCAGCCCTCCACTTT
CDR3aa: CTSSFRGTVDNSALHF

d_gene: NA
j_gene: TRBJ1-1
v_gene: TRBV7-8
abundance: NA
CDR3nt: TGTGCCAGCAGCCCCAGGGGTAGAGGGAACACTGAAGCTTTCTTT
CDR3aa: CASSPRGRGNTEAFF

d_gene: TRBD1
j_gene: TRBJ1-2
v_gene: TRBV10-3
abundance: few
CDR3nt: TGTGCCACTTGGGACAGGGGCGCTGGCTACACCTTC
CDR3aa: CATWDRGAGYTF

d_gene: TRBD1
j_gene: TRBJ1-2
v_gene: TRBV4-2
abundance: few
CDR3nt: TGTGCCAGCAGCCAAGAATCAGGGGGCGCAGATGGCTACACCTTC
CDR3aa: CASSQESGGADGYTF

d_gene: NA
j_gene: TRBJ1-1
v_gene: TRBV9
abundance: NA
CDR3nt: TGTGCCAGCAGCGTACATACTCCGGGACTGGGTATAACTGAAGCTTTCTTT
CDR3aa: CASSVHTPGLGITEAFF

d_gene: NA
j_gene: TRBJ1-1
v_gene: TRBV6-1
abundance: NA
CDR3nt: TGTGCCAGCAGTGAAGCGCCTTCCAGAAACACTGAAGCTTTCTTT
CDR3aa: CASSEAPSRNTEAFF

d_gene: TRBD2
j_gene: TRBJ2-3
v_gene: TRBV7-9
abundance: few
CDR3nt: TGTGCCAGCAGCTTAGTGTCTAGCGGGAGGCGCACAGATACGCAGTATTTT
CDR3aa: CASSLVSSGRRTDTQYF

d_gene: NA
j_gene: TRBJ2-5
v_gene: TRBV28
abundance: NA
CDR3nt: TGTGCCAGCAGTTTGGGGCTCAGAGAGACCCAGTACTTC
CDR3aa: CASSLGLRETQYF

d_gene: NA
j_gene: TRBJ2-5
v_gene: TRBV7-8
abundance: few
CDR3nt: TGTGCCACCTCCCCTGAGACCCAGTACTTC
CDR3aa: CATSPETQYF

d_gene: NA
j_gene: TRBJ1-1
v_gene: TRBV6-1
abundance: NA
CDR3nt: TGTGCCAGCAGTGATCAGGGGAACACTGAAGCTTTCTTT
CDR3aa: CASSDQGNTEAFF

d_gene: NA
j_gene: TRBJ2-5
v_gene: TRBV5-8
abundance: NA
CDR3nt: TGTGCCAGCAGCTTCATACCGAGCCAAGAGACCCAGTACTTC
CDR3aa: CASSFIPSQETQYF